This TCR beta chain comes out of a study of control samples from healthy donors and cancer patients. The CDR3 has 14 residues. Germline V lookup: CDR1 LNHNV, CDR2 YYDKDF (reference sequence). V lost 4 bases, J lost 4 bases, and 5 bases stayed unmatched. The data were produced by immunoSEQ multiplex PCR, yet TCRdb's version contains in-frame clones alone and is incomplete. There are about 76,000 clones in the sample; roughly nine tenths occur only once, and over 9% lies in the top ten. The chain employs TRBV15 and TRBJ2-3; 7 nucleotides match TRBD1. The sequence was obtained from a woman in her 50s with colorectal cancer. The sample consisted of PBMCs. The CDR3 DNA is TGTGCCACCAGCACCCAGACAGGGTCAGATACGCAGTATTTT. It specifies CATSTQTGSDTQYF.